Below, 27 T cell receptor delta chains from the same sample are listed, as sequenced in a study of gamma-delta T cells after stem cell transplantation. TCRdb re-called the RT-PCR reads using CATT. The repertoire holds 350 to 450 delta-chain clones, with about a fifth as singletons. What was sequenced was gamma-delta T cells. All receptors derive from a human donor. It is not recorded whose cells these are; they may come from a transplant donor.

V and J are TRDV2 and TRDJ1, with 8 bases aligning to TRDD2. Germline V lookup: CDR1 GEAIGNYY, CDR2 EKD. The CDR3 consists of 18 residues. The V and J ends lost 3 bases and 0 bases, in that order; junction bases with no gene match: 14. The CDR3 protein is CACDPLPTVSPYTDKLIF. The CDR3, as DNA: TGTGCCTGTGACCCGCTTCCTACGGTTAGCCCGTACACCGATAAACTCATCTTT.

By sample share, this clone is large. Other nucleotide sequences from this sample produce the same CDR3. The chain uses TRDV1 and TRDJ1; a possible D gene is TRDD3 (6 bases). Germline V gene lookup returns CDR1 TSWWSYY and CDR2 QGS. V lost 0 bases and J 0 bases, leaving 17 bases between the germline ends. The CDR3 contains 18 residues. The CDR3: CALGELCRGGKYTDKLIF. The CDR3 DNA reads TGTGCTCTTGGGGAACTTTGCAGGGGGGGAAAGTACACCGATAAACTCATCTTT.

Details on this clone: With a far larger clone one base away, a read error is the likely cause. Other DNA sequences in the same sample also yield this CDR3. The rearrangement joins TRDV2 to TRDJ3; the D gene is possibly TRDD3 (5 bases). CDR1 is GEAIGNYY, CDR2 EKD, per germline. CDR3 length: 23 residues. The CDR3 loop reads CACDTVNRVGEDRSGWDTRQMFF. The CDR3 DNA reads TGTGCCTGTGACACCGTTAATCGTGTTGGGGAAGACAGGAGTGGCTGGGACACGCGACAGATGTTTTTC.

This chain links TRDV2 with TRDJ3, with D possibly being TRDD3 (6 bases). The CDR3 loop spans 20 amino acids. The V end lost 0 bases, the J end lost 0 bases, and 17 bases lay between the germline ends. Germline V gene lookup returns CDR1 GEAIGNYY and CDR2 EKD. CDR3 residues: CACDTLGMTRGSWDTRQMFF. CDR3 nucleotide sequence: TGTGCCTGTGACACCCTGGGGATGACCCGCGGCTCCTGGGACACCCGACAGATGTTTTTC.

This clone was detected a few times. A far larger clone is only one base removed, so a read error is likely. This sample includes further DNA sequences coding for the same CDR3. The chain is built from TRDV2 and TRDJ3; a possible D gene is TRDD3 (5 bases). Germline V lookup: CDR1 GEAIGNYY, CDR2 EKD. This CDR3 contains 23 residues. For the CDR3, the DNA is TGTGCTTGTGACACCGTTAATCGTGTTGGGGAAGACAGGAGTGGCTGGGACACCCGACAGATGTTTTTC. It codes for CACDTVNRVGEDRSGWDTRQMFF.

A few counts support this clone. One base separates it from a far larger clone, so it is likely a read error. Other DNA sequences of this sample code for an identical CDR3. J is TRDJ3 and V is TRAV29/DV5; TRDD3 matches 12 bases. CDR3 length equals 24 residues. Germline loops: CDR1 NSMFDY, CDR2 ISSIKDK. The CDR3, as DNA: TGTGCAGCAACCAAAGCCCCATCCTACTGGGGGATACCCCCAAGGTCCTGGGACACCCGGCAGATGTTTTTC. It yields the protein CAATKAPSYWGIPPRSWDTRQMFF.

Points on this clone: The amino acid sequence in TCRdb belongs to a much larger clone and departs from this DNA's translation at residue 16, likely a sequencing read error; the sequence shown is translated from the DNA. The chain uses TRDV1 and TRDJ1; 8 bases agree with TRDD3. There are 21 residues in the CDR3. Losses at the gene ends were 0 bases for V and 3 bases for J; bases not matched to a gene: 21. Per the germline V gene, CDR1 is TSWWSYY and CDR2 is QGS. The DNA of the CDR3 is TGTGCTCTTGGGGAACTACTCTCGTACGTTGGGGGGATAAGGTACGCCGATAAACTCATCTTT. Protein: CALGELLSYVGGIRYADKLIF.

This clone was seen only a few times. This likely traces to a read error, being one base from a far larger clone. Within the sample, other DNA sequences also encode this same CDR3. The chain employs TRDV2 and TRDJ3; D is unresolved. The CDR3 has 23 amino acids. Trimming stripped 0 bases from V and 3 bases from J, with 29 bases between. In germline, CDR1 is GEAIGNYY, CDR2 EKD. In nucleotides, the CDR3 is TGTGCCTGTGACACCGTTAATCGTGTTGGAGAAGACAGGAGTGGCTGGGACACCCGACAGATGTTTTTC. Translation: CACDTVNRVGEDRSGWDTRQMFF.

This clone came up a few times. TCRdb lists the protein of a much larger clone for this DNA, which differs at residue 13, so this is likely a read error; the protein given here is translated from the DNA itself. The CDR3 sequence is CACDTVLKALGDMTFIDKLIF. For the CDR3, the DNA is TGTGCCTGTGACACCGTACTCAAAGCACTGGGGGATATGACGTTCATCGATAAACTCATCTTT. The V call is TRDV2, the J call TRDJ1; 11 bases match TRDD3. The CDR3 extends over 21 amino acids. Trimming removed 0 bases from V and 4 bases from J; junction bases left unmatched: 21. Germline loops: CDR1 GEAIGNYY, CDR2 EKD.

This clone has a handful of counts. A read error is likely here: a far larger clone is one base away. Other DNA sequences in this sample translate to the same CDR3. This chain connects TRDV2 to TRDJ3; D is possibly TRDD3 (5 bases). The germline V gene encodes CDR1 GEAIGNYY and CDR2 EKD. Trimming cost V 0 bases and J 4 bases, with 30 bases left between them. The CDR3 sequence is 23 residues long. The CDR3: CACDTVNRVGEDRSGWDTRQMFF. The CDR3 DNA sequence: TGTGCCTGTGACACCGTTAATCGTGTTGGGGAAGACAGGAGTGGTTGGGACACCCGACAGATGTTTTTC.

Turning to this clone: A far larger clone is just one base off, so this is likely a read error. The sample holds other DNA sequences that translate to the same CDR3. The chain recombines TRDV1 with TRDJ1, with 13 bases identical to TRDD3. The ends lost 2 bases at V and 1 base at J; junction bases unmatched: 25. The CDR3 runs 24 residues. Germline lookup yields CDR1 TSWWSYY and CDR2 QGS. CDR3 DNA sequence: TGTGCTCTTGGGGAATTAGGAATGTTTCCGTCTCGGTACTGGGGGATACGCGGCACCGATAAACTCATCTTT. It encodes CALGELGMFPSRYWGIRGTDKLIF.

A word on this clone: The protein recorded in TCRdb matches a much larger clone and deviates from this DNA's translation at residue 8, suggesting a read error; the protein here is obtained by translating the DNA. The gene calls are TRDV1 and TRDJ1, with D perhaps matching TRDD2 (6 bases). Germline loops: CDR1 TSWWSYY, CDR2 QGS. Trimming pared 3 bases from V and 0 bases from J, leaving 23 bases between. This CDR3 has 19 amino acids. The DNA for the CDR3 is TGTGCTCTTGGGGACTACAGCCCTCCTACGGATTATTACACCGATAAACTCATCTTT. Protein sequence: CALGDYSPPTDYYTDKLIF.

A note on this clone: TCRdb's listed protein matches a much larger clone and diverges from this DNA's translation at residue 9, likely through a read error; the protein shown comes from the DNA. This chain links TRDV1 with TRDJ1, with D perhaps TRDD3 (6 bases). CDR3 length equals 19 residues. Germline V CDR1 and CDR2: TSWWSYY, QGS. V was clipped by 1 base and J by 0 bases, with 21 bases between them. CDR3 DNA sequence: TGTGCTCTTGGGGAACCAGCTTCGAGCTGGGGACCGTACACCGATAAACTCATCTTT. Translation: CALGEPASSWGPYTDKLIF.

This clone was seen a handful of times. It differs at one base from a far larger clone, so likely a read error. Additional DNA sequences in this sample encode the identical CDR3. The chain recombines TRDV1 with TRDJ3, with 9 bases fitting TRDD3. This CDR3 has 18 amino acids. Looked up from germline, CDR1 is TSWWSYY and CDR2 is QGS. The CDR3 reads CALGARIGDTPHPRQMFF. The DNA for the CDR3 is TGCGCTCTTGGGGCCCGTATAGGGGATACGCCGCATCCCCGACAGATGTTTTTC.

This clone is deemed medium-sized. This chain connects TRDV1 to TRDJ1, with a weak D call TRDD3 (6 bases). This CDR3 has 21 residues. Germline CDR1 reads TSWWSYY; CDR2 reads QGS. With 0 bases removed from V and 0 bases from J, the gap between germline ends came to 26 bases. The CDR3 spells CALGELWPYVGDPPYTDKLIF. Here the CDR3 DNA reads TGTGCTCTTGGGGAACTTTGGCCCTACGTTGGGGATCCCCCGTACACCGATAAACTCATCTTT.

As concerns this clone: This probably arose from a read error, given a far larger clone one base away. Other nucleotide sequences in the sample specify the same CDR3. The chain has TRDV2 and TRDJ1; D is undetermined. Germline loops: CDR1 GEAIGNYY, CDR2 EKD. The CDR3 totals 15 residues. CDR3: CACDTLVSSTDKLIF. CDR3 nucleotides: TGTGCCTGCGACACCCTCGTCAGTTCCACCGATAAACTCATCTTT.

In this sample, this clone turned up a few times. The TCRdb protein, from a much larger clone, departs from this DNA's translation at residue 8, likely by read error; the protein shown derives from the DNA. The V call is TRDV2, the J call TRDJ3, with D possibly being TRDD3 (5 bases). V was pared by 0 bases and J by 3 bases, with 29 bases between. CDR1 is GEAIGNYY, CDR2 EKD, per germline. The CDR3 is made up of 23 amino acids. CDR3: CACDTVNHVGEDRSGWDTRQMFF. CDR3 DNA: TGTGCCTGTGACACCGTTAATCATGTTGGGGAAGACAGGAGTGGCTGGGACACCCGACAGATGTTTTTC.

This clone was observed a few times. TCRdb's listed protein matches a much larger clone and diverges from this DNA's translation at residue 8, likely through a read error; the protein shown comes from the DNA. The chain links TRDV1 to TRDJ1; 8 positions match TRDD3. The CDR3 loop spans 21 amino acids. Germline CDR1 TSWWSYY, CDR2 QGS. Losses at the gene ends were 0 bases for V and 0 bases for J; bases not matched to a gene: 18. CDR3 residues: CALGELLPYVGGIRYTDKLIF. The CDR3 nucleotides read TGTGCTCTTGGGGAACTACTCCCGTACGTTGGGGGGATAAGGTACACCGATAAACTCATCTTT.

The chain is built from TRDV2 and TRDJ1, with 11 bases identical to TRDD3. The length of the CDR3 is 16 residues. With V trimmed by 0 bases and J by 8 bases, 10 bases remained unmatched. Per the germline V gene, CDR1 is GEAIGNYY and CDR2 is EKD. As DNA, the CDR3 is TGTGCCTGTGACACCTTACCGGGACTGGGGGATATGAAACTCATCTTT. Translated: CACDTLPGLGDMKLIF.

Comment on this clone: TCRdb's protein for this DNA is that of a much larger clone and differs from the translation at residue 5, likely a read error; the protein shown is the DNA translation. The J gene is TRDJ1, the V gene TRDV2, with TRDD3 matching 9 bases. The CDR3 totals 18 residues. Germline lookup yields CDR1 GEAIGNYY and CDR2 EKD. After removal of 3 bases from V and 0 bases from J, the junction contained 13 bases not matched to a gene. CDR3 sequence (DNA): TGTGCCTGTGACGCGCCCTGGGGGATCCAATCGTACACCGATAAACTCATCTTT. It is translated as CACDAPWGIQSYTDKLIF.

The rearrangement links TRDV2 to TRDJ1, with 11 bases aligning to TRDD3. In germline, CDR1 is GEAIGNYY, CDR2 EKD. V dropped 3 bases and J dropped 7; count of bases not matched to a gene: 18. This CDR3 has 18 amino acids. CDR3 in amino acids: CACDEIPKLGDTTVKLIF. The CDR3 nucleotides read TGTGCCTGTGACGAAATTCCTAAGCTGGGGGATACAACGGTTAAACTCATCTTT.

A remark on this clone: The translation of this DNA and the TCRdb protein of a much larger clone differ at residue 21, probably owing to a read error; the protein shown here is translated from the DNA. V usage is TRDV2 and J usage is TRDJ3; the D gene is possibly TRDD3 (5 bases). CDR3 length: 23 amino acids. Per the germline V gene, CDR1 is GEAIGNYY and CDR2 is EKD. The DNA of the CDR3 is TGTGCCTGTGACACCGTTAATCGTGTTGGGGAAGACAGGAGTGGCTGGGACACCCGACAGTTGTTTTTC. Translated, it gives CACDTVNRVGEDRSGWDTRQLFF.

In its sample, this clone was seen a few times. A far larger clone is just one base off, so this is likely a read error. Distinct nucleotide sequences in the sample also encode this CDR3. The chain has TRDV2 and TRDJ1; TRDD3 matches 8 bases. V lost 1 base to trimming and J lost 2 bases; unmatched junction nucleotides: 11. The CDR3 consists of 17 residues. Germline CDR1 reads GEAIGNYY; CDR2 reads EKD. The CDR3 is CACDTVGRDTRTDKLIF. The CDR3 nucleotides are TGTGCCTGTGACACTGTTGGGAGGGATACGCGTACCGATAAACTCATCTTT.

This clone has a handful of counts. The protein TCRdb lists belongs to a much larger clone and differs from this DNA's translation at residue 9, which points to a read error; the protein shown is made from the DNA. The J gene is TRDJ1, the V gene TRDV2, with 7 bases identical to TRDD3. Germline trimming cut 1 base from V and 0 bases from J; bases unmatched to any gene: 13. CDR1 is GEAIGNYY and CDR2 is EKD in the germline V gene. The CDR3 is 18 residues long. The CDR3 nucleotides read TGTGCCTGTGACACGCCCTGGGGGGTCCAATCGTACACCGATAAACTCATCTTT. Amino acids: CACDTPWGVQSYTDKLIF.

This clone is termed medium-sized. A read error likely explains this, since a far larger clone differs by one base. The chain links TRDV2 to TRDJ1; the match to TRDD3 covers 13 bases. The CDR3 consists of 21 residues. Germline assignment: CDR1 GEAIGNYY and CDR2 EKD. This CDR3 reads CACDTVLKALGDTTFIDKPIF. The CDR3 DNA reads TGTGCCTGTGACACCGTACTCAAAGCACTGGGGGATACGACGTTCATCGATAAACCCATCTTT.

By share of the sample, this clone is medium-sized. A read error is likely here: a far larger clone is one base away. The chain combines TRDV2 with TRDJ1, with 13 bases aligning to TRDD3. Germline assignment: CDR1 GEAIGNYY and CDR2 EKD. The V and J ends lost 3 bases and 4 bases, in that order; junction bases with no gene match: 22. This CDR3 is 21 amino acids long. The CDR3 region is CACDAVLKALGDTTFIDKLIF. As DNA, the CDR3 is TGTGCCTGTGACGCCGTACTCAAAGCACTGGGGGATACGACGTTCATCGATAAACTCATCTTT.

This clone was seen only a few times. A far larger clone is just one base off, so this is likely a read error. CDR3 nucleotide sequence: TGTGCTCTTGGGGCAATTTCGCCTCAAAGTCGCCCGTACTGGGGGAGCACCGATAAACTCATCTTT. This encodes CALGAISPQSRPYWGSTDKLIF. The chain uses TRDV1 and TRDJ1; TRDD3 matches 9 bases. CDR1 and CDR2 from the germline V gene are TSWWSYY and QGS. The CDR3 extends over 22 amino acids. The J segment lost 1 base and the V segment lost 4 bases, leaving 25 bases of the junction unmatched.